The 26 T cell receptor beta chains in this list originate from one sample, sequenced in a study of early T cells in non-severe SARS-CoV-2 infection. TCRdb fed the 5' RACE reads into MiXCR, producing one record per CDR3 protein. The sample contains 65,000 to 95,000 distinct CDR3 sequences, more than 4% of which appear only once. The source was whole blood, collected at baseline. These receptors were obtained from an adult who was a healthcare worker with PCR-confirmed SARS-CoV-2 infection or an uninfected control (not recorded which).

This clonotype was seen many times. The chain joins TRBV5-6 to TRBJ1-1; TRBD1 aligns across 9 bases. This CDR3 has 12 amino acids. Germline loops: CDR1 SGHDT, CDR2 YYEEEE. Trimming removed 4 bases from V and 7 bases from J; junction bases left unmatched: 2. DNA of the CDR3: TGTGCCAGCAGCGTGGGACAGGGTGAAGCTTTCTTT. Protein: CASSVGQGEAFF.

This clonotype was detected many times. The chain couples TRBV20-1 to TRBJ2-3; D is undetermined. The CDR3 totals 13 residues. Germline V gene sequence: CDR1 DFQATT, CDR2 SNEGSKA (reference sequence). Trimming took off 8 bases at V and 0 bases at J, with 12 bases between the two ends. Here the CDR3 reads CSFGGSSTDTQYF. The CDR3 bases are TGCAGTTTCGGCGGATCTAGCACAGATACGCAGTATTTT.

This clonotype was seen many times. V and J are TRBV20-1 and TRBJ1-1; D unclear. V lost 2 bases and J lost 4, with 11 bases in between. Germline V lookup: CDR1 DFQATT, CDR2 SNEGSKA (reference sequence). The CDR3 spans 13 residues. The CDR3, as DNA: TGCAGTGCTAGAACGGTAGTGGGCACTGAAGCTTTCTTT. The encoded protein is CSARTVVGTEAFF.

V and J are TRBV3-1 and TRBJ2-1; 14 bases are shared with TRBD2. Trimming cost V 1 base and J 9 bases; bases outside gene matches: 8. The CDR3 runs 17 residues. Germline CDR1 and CDR2: LGHDT and YNNKEL (reference sequence). CDR3 nucleotides: TGTGCCAGCAGCCAAGCTTGGGGACTAGCGGGAGAGGGTGAGCAGTTCTTC. Amino acid sequence: CASSQAWGLAGEGEQFF.

The sample holds a few counts of this clonotype. One end of the junction is discordant with germline, which a read error may explain. This chain links TRBV7-3 with TRBJ1-3; no reliable D call. Per germline, CDR1 SGHTA and CDR2 FQGTGA. The CDR3 contains 13 residues. The CDR3 is CASSLSSENTIYF. The CDR3 bases are TGTGCCAGCAGCTTAAGCTCTGAAAACACCATATATTTT.

This CDR3 is CASSQDWGQVGNQPQHF. The CDR3 DNA sequence: TGCGCCAGCAGCCAAGACTGGGGACAAGTGGGCAATCAGCCCCAGCATTTT. The genes are TRBV4-1 and TRBJ1-5, with a weak D call TRBD1 (6 bases). V was trimmed by 0 bases and J by 2 bases, leaving 14 bases between them. CDR1 MGHRA and CDR2 YSYEKL come from the germline V gene. The CDR3 contains 17 residues.

This chain uses TRBV2 with TRBJ1-1, with D possibly matching TRBD1 (6 bases). V shed 7 bases and J shed 1 base, with 10 bases lying between them. Germline V gene lookup returns CDR1 SNHLY and CDR2 FYNNEI. The CDR3 has 13 residues. Here the CDR3 DNA reads TGTGCCAGCAACCCGGGACAGAACACTGAAGCTTTCTTT. This encodes CASNPGQNTEAFF.

This chain connects TRBV18 to TRBJ1-2; TRBD1 matches 9 bases. Germline V gene lookup returns CDR1 KGHSH and CDR2 LQKENI. CDR3 length equals 14 residues. J gave up 6 bases and V 4 bases, and 6 bases lay outside the gene matches. Here the CDR3 reads CASSQSQGANGYTF. The CDR3 DNA reads as TGTGCCAGCTCACAATCACAGGGGGCTAATGGCTACACCTTC.

The chain joins TRBV5-1 to TRBJ2-2; 9 bases fit TRBD2. Germline V gene data show CDR1 as SGHRS and CDR2 as YFSETQ. The length of the CDR3 is 15 residues. J lost 4 bases, V lost 4 bases, and 5 bases had no gene match. The CDR3 nucleotides read TGCGCCAGCAGCCAGCGGGGGGCGGTCACCGGGGAGCTGTTTTTT. It codes for CASSQRGAVTGELFF.

Ten or more counts support this clonotype. The CDR3 sequence is CASSDRRRNEKLFF. DNA of the CDR3: TGTGCCAGCAGCGACAGGCGACGTAATGAAAAACTGTTTTTT. The V gene is TRBV6-1, the J gene TRBJ1-4, with D maybe TRBD1 (6 bases). This CDR3 contains 14 residues. Germline CDR1 is MNHNS and CDR2 is SASEGT. V lost 6 bases and J 4 bases, leaving 12 bases between the germline ends.

This clonotype was seen ten or more times. The chain couples TRBV25-1 to TRBJ2-1; 9 nucleotides agree with TRBD1. The CDR3 spans 16 residues. Germline CDR1 is MGHDK and CDR2 is SYGVNS. The J segment lost 6 bases and the V segment lost 3 bases, leaving 9 bases of the junction unmatched. CDR3 sequence: CASSDPGTGKANEQFF. For the CDR3, the DNA is TGTGCCAGCAGTGACCCCGGGACAGGGAAGGCCAATGAGCAGTTCTTC.

The sample holds a few counts of this clonotype. V gene TRBV6-5 combines with J gene TRBJ2-1, with TRBD2 matching over 9 bases. Unmatched junction bases numbered 20, after V lost 2 bases and J lost 9 bases. The CDR3 is made up of 19 amino acids. Per germline, CDR1 MNHEY and CDR2 SVGAGI. Here the CDR3 DNA reads TGTGCCAGCAGTTACGCGGGGAAGGGGCGAGCGGGAGGAACAATTGAGCAGTTCTTC. Residues: CASSYAGKGRAGGTIEQFF.

CDR3 loop: CASSSAKAELSYEQYF. CDR3 DNA sequence: TGTGCCAGCAGTTCCGCGAAGGCAGAACTCTCCTACGAGCAGTACTTC. The chain carries TRBV6-2 or TRBV6-3 and TRBJ2-7, with unresolved D. The germline CDR1 and CDR2 sequences are MNHEY and SVGEGT. V was pared by 4 bases and J by 0 bases, with 16 bases between. The CDR3 covers 16 residues.

At least ten counts were recorded for this clonotype. The chain recombines TRBV2 with TRBJ2-7; 11 bases are a match to TRBD1. Germline loops: CDR1 SNHLY, CDR2 FYNNEI. This CDR3 contains 15 residues. V was clipped by 8 bases and J by 3 bases; unmatched bases: 9. The DNA for the CDR3 is TGTGCCAGCGAGATCCCCGGGACAGGGGGCTACGAGCAGTACTTC. Amino acids: CASEIPGTGGYEQYF.

The chain uses TRBV10-1 and TRBJ2-7; TRBD2 is a possible D gene (6 bases). The length of the CDR3 is 18 residues. V dropped 5 bases and J dropped 0 bases, with 23 bases sitting between them. Looked up from germline, CDR1 is WNHNN and CDR2 is SYGVQD (reference sequence). CDR3 bases: TGCGCCAGCAGTTTGGACGGAGGGGAAGATCGTCCCTCCTACGAGCAGTACTTC. Protein product: CASSLDGGEDRPSYEQYF.

V usage is TRBV5-5 and J usage is TRBJ2-7, with TRBD2 identical over 11 bases. V shed 5 bases and J 1 base; nucleotides not matched to a gene: 8. There are 16 residues in the CDR3. CDR1 and CDR2 (germline): SGHKS, YYEKEE (reference sequence). CDR3 residues: CASRYPGTSGSYEQYF. In DNA form, the CDR3 reads TGTGCCAGCAGGTACCCCGGGACTAGCGGTTCCTACGAGCAGTACTTC.

This clonotype was counted at least ten times. The V gene is TRBV9, the J gene TRBJ2-1; 14 bases match TRBD2. Germline V gene lookup returns CDR1 SGDLS and CDR2 YYNGEE. Trimming cost V 7 bases and J 9 bases; bases outside gene matches: 6. The CDR3 runs to 14 residues. This CDR3 reads CASGTSGSGGEQFF. CDR3 sequence (DNA): TGTGCCAGCGGGACTAGCGGGAGTGGGGGTGAGCAGTTCTTC.

There are many counts of this clonotype. The chain has TRBV7-8 and TRBJ1-2, with D possibly being TRBD1 (5 bases). Germline lookup yields CDR1 SGHVS and CDR2 FQNEAQ. Trimming shortened V by 0 bases and J by 4 bases, and 12 bases separated the two germline ends. The length of the CDR3 is 15 residues. CDR3 protein: CASSLAANGAYGYTF. CDR3 nucleotide sequence: TGTGCCAGCAGCTTAGCGGCGAACGGGGCCTATGGCTACACCTTC.

This clonotype was counted ten times or more. The J gene is TRBJ2-1, the V gene TRBV6-1; 7 positions match TRBD2. This CDR3 has 15 residues. The V gene's germline CDR1 is MNHNS and CDR2 SASEGT. V lost 8 bases, J lost 10 bases, and 17 bases stayed unmatched. In nucleotides, the CDR3 is TGTGCCAGCCCCCCTGGGAGGGCCGGGGCATGGGAGCAGTTCTTC. Translating gives CASPPGRAGAWEQFF.

This clonotype was seen at least ten times. V is TRBV20-1 and J is TRBJ1-5; 8 nucleotides match TRBD1. V was pared by 6 bases and J by 6 bases, with 10 bases of the junction left unmatched. Germline CDR1 is DFQATT and CDR2 is SNEGSKA (reference sequence). The CDR3 runs to 14 residues. CDR3 residues: CSAPTGVEAQPQHF. CDR3 sequence (DNA): TGCAGTGCACCGACAGGGGTAGAGGCTCAGCCCCAGCATTTT.

This clonotype was seen ten or more times. V usage is TRBV29-1 and J usage is TRBJ2-7; D may be TRBD1 (5 bases). This CDR3 is built from 11 residues. The V gene lost 8 bases and the J gene lost 2 bases, with 10 bases spanning the gap. The germline V gene encodes CDR1 SQVTM and CDR2 ANQGSEA. The CDR3 is CSIGHPYEQYF. CDR3 nucleotide sequence: TGCAGCATAGGACATCCCTACGAGCAGTACTTC.

The gene calls are TRBV29-1 and TRBJ1-2, with TRBD1 identical over 7 bases. V dropped 7 bases and J dropped 5; count of bases not matched to a gene: 16. CDR1 is SQVTM and CDR2 is ANQGSEA in the germline V gene. This CDR3 contains 15 residues. The CDR3 region is CSALLWTGFPYGYTF. For the CDR3, the DNA is TGCAGCGCTCTATTATGGACAGGCTTCCCATATGGCTACACCTTC.

The chain joins TRBV3-1 to TRBJ1-5; 12 nucleotides align to TRBD1. Germline V gene data show CDR1 as LGHDT and CDR2 as YNNKEL (reference sequence). The junction had 5 bases not matched to a gene; V was cut back by 4 bases and J by 7 bases. This CDR3 comprises 15 residues. CDR3 DNA sequence: TGTGCCAGCAGCCTGGGGACAGGGGGCGCACAGCCCCAGCATTTT. It is translated as CASSLGTGGAQPQHF.

The chain uses TRBV5-6 and TRBJ2-7; D not resolved. Germline V gene sequence: CDR1 SGHDT, CDR2 YYEEEE. This CDR3 contains 14 residues. The germline V and J ends were trimmed by 0 bases and 5 bases, with 12 bases remaining between them. CDR3 region: CASSLAPSSHEQYF. The CDR3 DNA reads TGTGCCAGCAGCTTGGCACCTAGTAGCCACGAGCAGTACTTC.

Many counts were recorded for this clonotype. V gene TRBV20-1 combines with J gene TRBJ1-2, with D unclear. CDR1 DFQATT and CDR2 SNEGSKA come from the germline V gene (reference sequence). There are 13 residues in the CDR3. V lost 8 bases to trimming and J lost 4 bases, with 17 bases between them. The CDR3 bases are TGCAGTTCCTGGCCCCCAGGATCCTATGGCTACACCTTC. Amino acids: CSSWPPGSYGYTF.

In this sample, this clonotype is medium-sized. The rearrangement joins TRBV27 to TRBJ2-1; D is perhaps TRBD2 (6 bases). The V gene lost 3 bases and the J gene lost 5 bases, with 14 bases spanning the gap. Germline V lookup: CDR1 MNHEY, CDR2 SMNVEV (reference sequence). This CDR3 comprises 15 residues. The CDR3 region has the DNA TGTGCCAGCAGTTTTAGGATTAGCGGTAACAATGAGCAGTTCTTC. Protein product: CASSFRISGNNEQFF.